The 27 T cell receptor beta chains in this list originate from one sample, sequenced in a study of low-dose radiotherapy and immunotherapy resistance in tumors. Time point described: after trial treatment. The treatment here: LDRT plus nivolumab, ipilimumab, low-dose cyclophosphamide and aspirin (RACIN trial). Gene-specific TRAV and TRBV primers were used for first-strand cDNA, covering alpha and beta chains. Both a constant-region primer and a V-primer adapter served to amplify TCRs across 15 to 25 PCR cycles. In TCRdb, the reads were re-called with MiXCR into one record per CDR3 protein. The sample records around 60,000 distinct CDR3 sequences, 23% being singletons. The specimen was PBMCs, collected after low-dose radiotherapy plus immunotherapy. All receptors come from a male donor with prostate cancer.

In its sample, this clonotype was seen many times. The genes are TRBV12-3 or TRBV12-4 and TRBJ2-1; 9 bases map to TRBD2. Germline trimming cut 3 bases from V and 6 bases from J; bases unmatched to any gene: 12. CDR3 size: 17 residues. CDR3 residues: CASSFVASGAILNEQFF. The CDR3 region has the DNA TGTGCCAGCAGTTTCGTGGCTAGCGGGGCCATACTCAATGAGCAGTTCTTC.

The J gene is TRBJ2-7, the V gene TRBV6-5; the D gene is possibly TRBD2 (6 bases). Germline V gene data show CDR1 as MNHEY and CDR2 as SVGAGI. Trimming cost V 2 bases and J 2 bases, with 7 bases left between them. This CDR3 contains 13 residues. The CDR3 here is CASSYPGAYEQYF. The CDR3 DNA reads TGTGCCAGCAGTTACCCGGGAGCCTACGAGCAGTACTTC.

This clonotype was seen ten or more times. The genes are TRBV3-1 and TRBJ2-5; the D is unclear. Trimming removed 1 base at V and 2 bases at J, with 8 bases between. The CDR3 is made up of 14 amino acids. Germline CDR1 LGHDT, CDR2 YNNKEL (reference sequence). The CDR3: CASSQGRGQETQYF. CDR3 coding DNA: TGTGCCAGCAGCCAAGGAAGAGGACAAGAGACCCAGTACTTC.

V and J are TRBV30 and TRBJ1-2, with a tentative D call TRBD1 (5 bases). The CDR3 has 11 amino acids. CDR1 and CDR2 from the germline V gene are GTSNPN and SVGIG (reference sequence). V lost 3 bases, J lost 7 bases, and 9 bases lay in between. The CDR3 nucleotides read TGTGCCTGGAGGACAGTGGCTGGCTACACCTTC. Amino acids: CAWRTVAGYTF.

As to this clonotype: With a far larger clone one base away, a read error is the likely cause. Here the CDR3 omits its conserved ending phenylalanine or tryptophan, so a read error is the likely source. The chain is built from TRBV6-8 and TRBJ1-5, with TRBD1 matching over 8 bases. The CDR3 totals 15 residues. V shed 2 bases, J shed 2 bases, and the junction held 2 bases outside the gene matches. The V gene's germline CDR1 is MNHGY and CDR2 SAAAGT. This chain's CDR3 is CASSYGQGGNQPQHL. The CDR3 DNA follows: TGTGCCAGCAGTTACGGACAGGGAGGCAATCAGCCCCAGCATTTA.

In this sample, this clonotype turned up many times. The chain joins TRBV11-2 to TRBJ2-2; D is unresolved. CDR3 length: 15 residues. Trimming removed 1 base at V and 6 bases at J, with 12 bases between. Germline assignment: CDR1 SGHAT and CDR2 FQNNGV. CDR3 loop: CASSLGSAGSGELFF. CDR3 nucleotides: TGTGCCAGCAGCTTAGGTTCGGCCGGATCCGGGGAGCTGTTTTTT.

This clonotype was counted many times. The V gene is TRBV5-6, the J gene TRBJ2-3; 8 positions agree with TRBD2. V lost 1 base, J lost 1 base, and 5 bases stayed unmatched. The V gene's germline CDR1 is SGHDT and CDR2 YYEEEE. The CDR3 covers 16 residues. CDR3 residues: CASSLRAGARTDTQYF. The CDR3 nucleotides are TGTGCCAGCAGCTTGAGAGCGGGGGCCCGCACAGATACGCAGTATTTT.

This clonotype was counted at least ten times. V and J are TRBV19 and TRBJ2-1; D ambiguous. Germline V CDR1 and CDR2: LNHDA, SQIVND (reference sequence). V lost 3 bases and J lost 6, with 12 bases in between. CDR3 size: 14 residues. This CDR3 is CASSIVLGSNEQFF. The CDR3 DNA reads as TGTGCCAGTAGTATTGTTTTAGGTTCCAATGAGCAGTTCTTC.

This clonotype was recorded many times. This chain joins TRBV6-2 or TRBV6-3 and TRBJ2-5; TRBD2 matches 8 bases. V was clipped by 2 bases and J by 4 bases; unmatched bases: 6. The CDR3 sequence is 15 residues long. Germline V gene sequence: CDR1 MNHEY, CDR2 SVGEGT. This CDR3 reads CASSYGGGQIETQYF. The CDR3 nucleotides are TGTGCCAGCAGTTACGGCGGGGGGCAGATAGAGACCCAGTACTTC.

The table lists this clonotype with many counts. The rearrangement joins TRBV19 to TRBJ2-2; D uncertain. The V and J ends lost 5 bases and 3 bases respectively, with 4 bases between them. Germline V gene sequence: CDR1 LNHDA, CDR2 SQIVND (reference sequence). The CDR3 consists of 12 residues. CDR3 coding DNA: TGTGCCAGTAGTCAGTACACCGGGGAGCTGTTTTTT. The encoded protein is CASSQYTGELFF. Using reference TRBV19 and TRBJ2-2 for the parts outside the CDR3, the full variable domain is DGGITQSPKYLFRKEGQNVTLSCEQNLNHDAMYWYRQDPGQGLRLIYYSQIVNDFQKGDIAEGYSVSREKKESFPLTVTSAQKNPTAFYLCASSQYTGELFFGEGSRLTVL.

This clonotype has at least ten counts. V gene TRBV20-1 combines with J gene TRBJ2-1; 8 nucleotides match TRBD2. V lost 2 bases, J lost 4 bases, and 4 bases stayed unmatched. The germline V gene encodes CDR1 DFQATT and CDR2 SNEGSKA (reference sequence). The CDR3 spans 14 residues. Here the CDR3 reads CSARLAGTYNEQFF. The CDR3 nucleotides read TGCAGTGCTAGATTAGCGGGGACTTACAATGAGCAGTTCTTC.

This clonotype occurred many times. The V call is TRBV6-2 or TRBV6-3, the J call TRBJ1-4; possible D gene TRBD1, 5 bases. The germline CDR1 and CDR2 sequences are MNHEY and SVGEGT. The ends were cut back, 8 bases at V and 4 bases at J, with 11 bases in the middle. The CDR3 has 13 amino acids. CDR3 amino acids: CASSRVNNEKLFF. DNA of the CDR3: TGTGCCAGCTCCAGGGTGAATAATGAAAAACTGTTTTTT.

This clonotype occurred many times. J is TRBJ2-3 and V is TRBV3-1; D uncertain. V lost 4 bases and J 2 bases, leaving 10 bases between the germline ends. Germline assignment: CDR1 LGHDT and CDR2 YNNKEL (reference sequence). This CDR3 has 14 residues. The CDR3 nucleotides are TGTGCCAGCAGCCCGATGGCGGTCACAGATACGCAGTATTTT. This gives the protein CASSPMAVTDTQYF.

This rearrangement joins TRBV28 to TRBJ2-1, with D tentatively TRBD2 (6 bases). Per germline, CDR1 MDHEN and CDR2 SYDVKM. This CDR3 spans 16 amino acids. Trimming removed 7 bases from V and 0 bases from J, with 16 bases in between. The CDR3 DNA is TGTGCCAGCAAAAAACCGGGACTGAGCTCCTACAATGAGCAGTTCTTC. It translates to CASKKPGLSSYNEQFF.

This clonotype was counted ten times or more. This chain links TRBV27 with TRBJ1-4; no firm D call. CDR1 is MNHEY, CDR2 SMNVEV, per germline (reference sequence). Between the trimmed V and J ends, which lost 0 bases and 6 bases, there was a span of 11 bases. The CDR3 runs 15 residues. The DNA of the CDR3 is TGTGCCAGCAGTTTATCGCTCAACACAGATGAAAAACTGTTTTTT. Translated, it gives CASSLSLNTDEKLFF.

This clonotype was observed at least ten times. The rearrangement uses TRBV9 and TRBJ2-3; the match to TRBD2 covers 9 bases. The CDR3 runs to 14 residues. V shed 3 bases and J 4 bases; nucleotides not matched to a gene: 3. The germline CDR1 and CDR2 sequences are SGDLS and YYNGEE. CDR3 loop: CASSDSGGPDTQYF. CDR3 nucleotide sequence: TGTGCCAGCAGCGATAGCGGGGGACCAGATACGCAGTATTTT.

As regards this clonotype: A far larger clone is one nucleotide away, so this likely arose from a read error. The J gene is TRBJ2-5, the V gene TRBV6-2 or TRBV6-3; possibly TRBD2 for D (7 bases). The DNA end is a closer match to TRBJ2-7, so the J assignment may be wrong. Per germline, CDR1 MNHEY and CDR2 SVGEGT. The CDR3 spans 15 residues. This CDR3 reads CASSPWGGGLYEQYF. CDR3 nucleotide sequence: TGTGCCAGCAGTCCCTGGGGAGGGGGGCTATACGAGCAGTACTTC.

This clonotype occurred many times. The chain uses TRBV20-1 and TRBJ2-7; the D gene is possibly TRBD1 (5 bases). The germline gives CDR1 DFQATT, CDR2 SNEGSKA (reference sequence). This CDR3 spans 12 amino acids. V was trimmed by 6 bases and J by 2 bases, leaving 11 bases between them. CDR3 nucleotide sequence: TGCAGTGCACGACAAGGGGCCTACGAGCAGTACTTC. Protein: CSARQGAYEQYF.

This chain joins TRBV3-1 and TRBJ2-7, with 14 bases fitting TRBD2. The CDR3 is 16 amino acids. CDR1 is LGHDT, CDR2 YNNKEL, per germline (reference sequence). V trimming: 3 bases; J trimming: 6 bases; junction bases outside the gene matches: 7. This CDR3 is CASSHNGLAGGFEQYF. CDR3 coding DNA: TGTGCCAGCAGCCACAACGGACTAGCGGGAGGATTCGAGCAGTACTTC.

The chain couples TRBV29-1 to TRBJ1-2; 8 bases are shared with TRBD1. The V and J ends lost 0 bases and 0 bases, in that order; junction bases with no gene match: 12. CDR1 is SQVTM and CDR2 is ANQGSEA in the germline V gene. This CDR3 is built from 18 residues. CDR3 DNA: TGCAGCGTTGAAGACCCCGGGGCAGGGGGCTTTTCTAACTATGGCTACACCTTC. Translated: CSVEDPGAGGFSNYGYTF.

This clonotype was recorded many times. The genes are TRBV7-2 and TRBJ2-7; tentatively, D is TRBD1 or TRBD2 (5 bases each). The CDR3 is 14 amino acids. Per germline, CDR1 SGHTA and CDR2 FQGNSA. Trimming took 3 bases from V and 5 from J, leaving 14 bases between them. For the CDR3, the DNA is TGTGCCAGCAGCTTCACGGGACGGGGCCACGAGCAGTACTTC. Its translation: CASSFTGRGHEQYF.

This clonotype was detected many times. The chain combines TRBV5-1 with TRBJ2-1; 8 nucleotides match TRBD2. Germline V gene data show CDR1 as SGHRS and CDR2 as YFSETQ. Unmatched junction bases numbered 12, after V lost 4 bases and J lost 3 bases. The CDR3 is 17 amino acids. This CDR3 is CASSQTAGLAGYNEQFF. CDR3 in DNA: TGCGCCAGCAGCCAAACGGCCGGGCTAGCGGGCTACAATGAGCAGTTCTTC. The variable domain in full, completed from reference TRBV5-1 and TRBJ2-1, reads KAGVTQTPRYLIKTRGQQVTLSCSPISGHRSVSWYQQTPGQGLQFLFEYFSETQRNKGNFPGRFSGRQFSNSRSEMNVSTLELGDSALYLCASSQTAGLAGYNEQFFGPGTRLTVL.

The chain carries TRBV20-1 and TRBJ2-7, with unresolved D. Germline assignment: CDR1 DFQATT and CDR2 SNEGSKA (reference sequence). V lost 0 bases to trimming and J lost 2 bases, with 5 bases between them. The CDR3 is 12 amino acids. CDR3 sequence (DNA): TGCAGTGCTAGAGAGTCCCCCTACGAGCAGTACTTC. Its translation: CSARESPYEQYF.

Ten or more counts support this clonotype. The V gene is TRBV30, the J gene TRBJ1-6; no firm D call. With 1 base removed from V and 5 bases from J, the gap between germline ends came to 6 bases. The CDR3 length is 13 residues. The germline V gene has CDR1 GTSNPN and CDR2 SVGIG (reference sequence). DNA for the CDR3: TGTGCCTGGAGTGGGCAGAATAATTCACCCCTCCACTTT. It is translated as CAWSGQNNSPLHF.

This clonotype was seen ten or more times. The chain carries TRBV20-1 and TRBJ2-7, with D possibly being TRBD2 (5 bases). Trimming took 3 bases from V and 2 from J, leaving 8 bases between them. The CDR3 is 12 residues long. Germline V gene data show CDR1 as DFQATT and CDR2 as SNEGSKA (reference sequence). The CDR3 region is CSASILAYEQYF. Here the CDR3 DNA reads TGCAGTGCTAGTATACTAGCCTACGAGCAGTACTTC.

This clonotype has a count of ten or more. The chain couples TRBV3-1 to TRBJ2-3, with D uncertain. CDR3 size: 16 residues. The germline CDR1 and CDR2 sequences are LGHDT and YNNKEL (reference sequence). Trimming cost V 4 bases and J 3 bases, with 17 bases left between them. The CDR3 nucleotides read TGTGCCAGCAGCCTGAGGACCCCCAGCGTAACAGATACGCAGTATTTT. Encoded protein: CASSLRTPSVTDTQYF.

This clonotype has a count of ten or more. The genes are TRBV7-2 and TRBJ2-2; D is perhaps TRBD1 (6 bases). Germline V gene sequence: CDR1 SGHTA, CDR2 FQGNSA. The CDR3 is made up of 15 amino acids. The V gene lost 3 bases and the J gene lost 2 bases, with 10 bases spanning the gap. The CDR3: CASSFQGLNTGELFF. The CDR3 DNA reads as TGTGCCAGCAGCTTCCAGGGGTTAAACACCGGGGAGCTGTTTTTT.